These T cell receptor beta chains were read from a single sample in a study of blood T cell repertoires in COVID-19. This table comes from immunoSEQ multiplex PCR, and its TCRdb copy is limited to in-frame clones, with some not included. The data hold about 100,000 clones, with more than 75% observed a single time. Sequenced sample: peripheral blood. The receptors stem from a human donor in a cohort sampled during active COVID-19. CDR3s include the opening cysteine and the closing phenylalanine or tryptophan. Fields, in order: V gene, D gene, J gene, clone size, CDR3 DNA, CDR3 protein. D genes are given only for firm matches. Part of the rows lack a size; the others show once, few, many or a class for expanded clones.

V: TRBV6-5
D: TRBD1
J: TRBJ1-2
size: many
DNA: TGTGCCAGCAGTATACGACAGGGGGCCCCTGGCTACACCTTC
CDR3: CASSIRQGAPGYTF

V: TRBV3-1/TRBV3-2
D: .
J: TRBJ2-7
size: many
DNA: TGTGCCAGCAGCCCCCCCGGGTCGTACGAGCAGTACTTC
CDR3: CASSPPGSYEQYF

V: TRBV18
D: .
J: TRBJ1-1
size: .
DNA: TGTGCCAGCTCACCACTGTCACGGGATACTGAAGCTTTCTTT
CDR3: CASSPLSRDTEAFF

V: TRBV10-1
D: TRBD2
J: TRBJ2-3
size: .
DNA: TGCGCCAGCAGTGATCTAGCGGGGTTAACAGATACGCAGTATTTT
CDR3: CASSDLAGLTDTQYF

V: TRBV19
D: TRBD2
J: TRBJ2-1
size: .
DNA: TGTGCCAGTAGTAAAGGACTAGCGGGCGACAATGAGCAGTTCTTC
CDR3: CASSKGLAGDNEQFF

V: TRBV11-2
D: .
J: TRBJ1-6
size: once
DNA: TGTGCCAGCAGCTTCCCCGTCGGGTCGAGCTCCTATAATTCACCCCTCCACTTT
CDR3: CASSFPVGSSSYNSPLHF

V: TRBV5-1
D: .
J: TRBJ1-1
size: .
DNA: TGCGCCAGCAGCTTGGCCGTAGAAATGAACACTGAAGCTTTCTTT
CDR3: CASSLAVEMNTEAFF

V: TRBV9
D: TRBD2
J: TRBJ2-5
size: .
DNA: TGTGCCAGCAGCGAGGGAGGGGCCCACCGGCAAGAGACCCAGTACTTC
CDR3: CASSEGGAHRQETQYF

V: TRBV18
D: .
J: TRBJ2-7
size: .
DNA: TGTGCCAGCTCACTGGCGCCAGGAACCTACGAGCAGTACTTC
CDR3: CASSLAPGTYEQYF

V: TRBV6-5
D: TRBD1
J: TRBJ1-4
size: .
DNA: TGTGCCAGCAGGGATACAGGGGCAACTAATGAAAAACTGTTTTTT
CDR3: CASRDTGATNEKLFF

V: TRBV6-2/TRBV6-3
D: TRBD2
J: TRBJ2-1
size: .
DNA: TGTGCCAGCAGCTTACTAGCGGAACCCCCCGCAAATGAGCAGTTCTTC
CDR3: CASSLLAEPPANEQFF

V: TRBV24-1
D: TRBD1
J: TRBJ2-1
size: .
DNA: TGTGCCACCAGTCCCGGACAGGGGAATCTTTTTGAGCAGTTCTTC
CDR3: CATSPGQGNLFEQFF

V: TRBV27
D: .
J: TRBJ1-5
size: .
DNA: TGTGCCAGCAACCCGGAGGGAGGGATGAGCAATCAGCCCCAGCATTTT
CDR3: CASNPEGGMSNQPQHF

V: TRBV5-4
D: .
J: TRBJ1-4
size: .
DNA: TGTGCCCGGAAGGCCGGGGAGGGTGAAGGTGAAAAACTGTTTTTT
CDR3: CARKAGEGEGEKLFF

V: TRBV6-5
D: TRBD2
J: TRBJ2-1
size: .
DNA: TGTGCCAGCAGAAAACTAGCGGGAGTAAGGAATGAGCAGTTCTTC
CDR3: CASRKLAGVRNEQFF

V: TRBV15
D: TRBD2
J: TRBJ2-1
size: .
DNA: TGTGCCACCAGCAGCCAGCGGGGGGTCGACAATGAGCAGTTCTTC
CDR3: CATSSQRGVDNEQFF

V: TRBV7-2
D: .
J: TRBJ1-2
size: .
DNA: TGTGCCAGCAGCCAAGGCCGGACAACTAACTATGGCTACACCTTC
CDR3: CASSQGRTTNYGYTF

V: TRBV7-8
D: TRBD2
J: TRBJ2-1
size: .
DNA: TGTGCCAGCAGCTTAATTAGCGGGGGTTACAATGAGCAGTTCTTC
CDR3: CASSLISGGYNEQFF